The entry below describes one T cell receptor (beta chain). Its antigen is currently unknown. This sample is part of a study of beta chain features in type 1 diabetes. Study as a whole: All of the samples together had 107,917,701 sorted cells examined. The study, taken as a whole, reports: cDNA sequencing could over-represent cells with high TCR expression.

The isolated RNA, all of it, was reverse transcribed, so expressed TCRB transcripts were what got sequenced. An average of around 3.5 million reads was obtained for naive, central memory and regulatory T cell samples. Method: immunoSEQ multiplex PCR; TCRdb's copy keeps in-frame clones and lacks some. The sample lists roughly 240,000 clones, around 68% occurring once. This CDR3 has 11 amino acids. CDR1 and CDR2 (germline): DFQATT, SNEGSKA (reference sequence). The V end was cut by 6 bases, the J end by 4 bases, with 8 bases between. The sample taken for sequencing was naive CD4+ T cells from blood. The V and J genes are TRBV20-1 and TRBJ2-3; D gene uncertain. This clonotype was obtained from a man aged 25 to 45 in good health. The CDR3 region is CSAPRADTQYF. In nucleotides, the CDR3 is TGCAGTGCCCCAAGGGCAGATACGCAGTATTTT.